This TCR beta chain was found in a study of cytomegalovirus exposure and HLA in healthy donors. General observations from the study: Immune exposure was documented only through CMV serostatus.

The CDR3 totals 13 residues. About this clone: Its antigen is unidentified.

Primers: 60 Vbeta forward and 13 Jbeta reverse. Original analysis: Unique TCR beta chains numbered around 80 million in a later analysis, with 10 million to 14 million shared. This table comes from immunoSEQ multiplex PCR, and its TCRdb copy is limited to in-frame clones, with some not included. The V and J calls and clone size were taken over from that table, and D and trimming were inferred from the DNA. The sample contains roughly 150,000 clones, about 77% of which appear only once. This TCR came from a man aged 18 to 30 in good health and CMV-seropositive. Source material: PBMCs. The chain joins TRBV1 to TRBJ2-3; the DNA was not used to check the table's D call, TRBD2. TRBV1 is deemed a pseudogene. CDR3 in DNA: TGCACCAGCAGCCAACCCTTCCCCGGTACGCAGTATTTT. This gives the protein CTSSQPFPGTQYF.